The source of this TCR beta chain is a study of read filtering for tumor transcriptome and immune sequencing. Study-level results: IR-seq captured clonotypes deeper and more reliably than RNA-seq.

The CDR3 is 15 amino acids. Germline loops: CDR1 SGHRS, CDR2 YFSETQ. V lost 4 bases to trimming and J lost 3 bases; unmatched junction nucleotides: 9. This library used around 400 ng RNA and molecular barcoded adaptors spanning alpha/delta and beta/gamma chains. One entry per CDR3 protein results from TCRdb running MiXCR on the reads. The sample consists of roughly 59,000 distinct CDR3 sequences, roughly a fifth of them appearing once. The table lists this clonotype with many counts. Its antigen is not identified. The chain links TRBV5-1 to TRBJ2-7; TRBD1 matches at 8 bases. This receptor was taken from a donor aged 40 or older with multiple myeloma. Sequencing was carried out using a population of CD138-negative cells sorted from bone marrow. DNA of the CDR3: TGCGCCAGCAGCGCCGCCGGGACAGGAGGCTACGAGCAGTACTTC. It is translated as CASSAAGTGGYEQYF.